A single sample gave rise to the 9 T cell receptor beta chains below, sequenced in a study of blood T cell repertoires in COVID-19. Profiling relied on immunoSEQ multiplex PCR, and the TCRdb table lists in-frame clones only, not all of them. This repertoire shows around 100,000 clones, 80% to 90% found once; its top ten account for 11%. The sequencing input was peripheral blood. These receptor sequences come from a man at least 80 years old with acute or convalescent COVID-19.

This chain joins TRBV14 and TRBJ1-1; no clear D. V lost 4 bases and J lost 1, with 10 bases in between. Germline CDR1 reads SGHDN; CDR2 reads FVKESK. The CDR3 extends over 14 amino acids. The CDR3 sequence is CASSPTMSNTEAFF. In nucleotides, the CDR3 is TGTGCCAGCAGCCCTACCATGTCGAACACTGAAGCTTTCTTT.

The chain recombines TRBV7-9 with TRBJ1-3; tentative D call: TRBD1 (5 bases). Germline CDR1 SEHNR, CDR2 FQNEAQ (reference sequence). This CDR3 has 15 residues. V lost 1 base to trimming and J lost 5 bases, with 12 bases between them. The DNA of the CDR3 is TGTGCCAGCAGCTTAGGTGGGGCCCTGAGAAACACCATATATTTT. Its protein is CASSLGGALRNTIYF.

The rearrangement joins TRBV7-9 to TRBJ1-3; D might be TRBD1 (5 bases). The V gene's germline CDR1 is SEHNR and CDR2 FQNEAQ (reference sequence). This CDR3 contains 12 residues. V lost 4 bases, J lost 8 bases, and 9 bases lay in between. In DNA, the CDR3 is TGTGCCAGCAGCTCCAGGGTACACACCATATATTTT. This codes for CASSSRVHTIYF.

This clone was observed a handful of times. This CDR3 reads CASSFAGGAGQPQHF. CDR3 in DNA: TGTGCCAGCAGCTTTGCAGGGGGCGCCGGTCAGCCCCAGCATTTT. This rearrangement joins TRBV7-2 to TRBJ1-5; 8 bases match TRBD1. The germline gives CDR1 SGHTA, CDR2 FQGNSA. V lost 3 bases, J lost 6 bases, and 7 bases stayed unmatched. CDR3 length: 15 amino acids.

The CDR3 loop reads CASSLHDGQPQHF. In DNA, the CDR3 is TGTGCCAGCAGTTTACATGACGGGCAGCCCCAGCATTTT. This chain links TRBV12-3 or TRBV12-4 with TRBJ1-5, with D hard to call. V was cut by 2 bases and J by 7 bases, with 9 bases left in between. CDR3 size: 13 residues.

The chain is built from TRBV7-9 and TRBJ2-5, with TRBD1 as a possible D gene (5 bases). Deletions cut 4 bases from V and 1 base from J, with 13 bases between. The CDR3 is 15 amino acids. Per germline, CDR1 SEHNR and CDR2 FQNEAQ (reference sequence). CDR3 sequence reads: CASSSGQGVQETQYF. The CDR3 nucleotides read TGTGCCAGCAGCTCAGGGCAGGGCGTCCAAGAGACCCAGTACTTC.

The chain uses TRBV7-8 and TRBJ1-1; D is undetermined. CDR3 size: 13 residues. The V gene's germline CDR1 is SGHVS and CDR2 FQNEAQ. Trimming shortened V by 0 bases and J by 1 base, and 3 bases separated the two germline ends. The CDR3 nucleotides are TGTGCCAGCAGCTTAGCTCAGAACACTGAAGCTTTCTTT. Translating gives CASSLAQNTEAFF.

The table lists this clone with a count of one. The chain has TRBV19 and TRBJ2-1; 12 positions match TRBD2. CDR1 and CDR2 from the germline V gene are LNHDA and SQIVND (reference sequence). V lost 7 bases to trimming and J lost 7 bases; unmatched junction nucleotides: 11. The CDR3 contains 16 residues. CDR3 residues: CASMVKTSGSRNEQFF. CDR3 coding DNA: TGTGCCAGTATGGTGAAGACTAGCGGGAGTAGGAATGAGCAGTTCTTC.

This sequence joins TRBV19 and TRBJ2-1; 12 nucleotides match TRBD2. V was pared by 4 bases and J by 7 bases, with 5 bases of the junction left unmatched. The CDR3 runs 15 residues. The germline CDR1 and CDR2 sequences are LNHDA and SQIVND (reference sequence). The CDR3 reads CASSTLAGGHNEQFF. In nucleotides, the CDR3 is TGTGCCAGTAGTACGCTAGCGGGAGGGCATAATGAGCAGTTCTTC. The whole variable domain, filled in from reference TRBV19 and TRBJ2-1, reads DGGITQSPKYLFRKEGQNVTLSCEQNLNHDAMYWYRQDPGQGLRLIYYSQIVNDFQKGDIAEGYSVSREKKESFPLTVTSAQKNPTAFYLCASSTLAGGHNEQFFGPGTRLTVL.